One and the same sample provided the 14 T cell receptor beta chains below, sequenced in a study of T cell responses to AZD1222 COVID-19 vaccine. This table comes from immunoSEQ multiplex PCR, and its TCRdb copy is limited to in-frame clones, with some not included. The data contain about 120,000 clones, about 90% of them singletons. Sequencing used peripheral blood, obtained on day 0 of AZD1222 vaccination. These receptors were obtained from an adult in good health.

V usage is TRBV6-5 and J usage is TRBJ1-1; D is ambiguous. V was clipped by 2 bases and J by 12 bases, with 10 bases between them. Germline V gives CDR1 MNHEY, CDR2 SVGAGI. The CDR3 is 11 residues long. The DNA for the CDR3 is TGTGCCAGCAGTTACACTGGAGTAACTTTCTTT. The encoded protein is CASSYTGVTFF.

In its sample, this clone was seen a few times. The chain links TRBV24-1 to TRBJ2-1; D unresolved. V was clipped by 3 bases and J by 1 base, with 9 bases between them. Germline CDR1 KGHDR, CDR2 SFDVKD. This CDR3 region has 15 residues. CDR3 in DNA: TGTGCCACCAGTGATCCGGGCCCATCCTACAATGAGCAGTTCTTC. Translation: CATSDPGPSYNEQFF.

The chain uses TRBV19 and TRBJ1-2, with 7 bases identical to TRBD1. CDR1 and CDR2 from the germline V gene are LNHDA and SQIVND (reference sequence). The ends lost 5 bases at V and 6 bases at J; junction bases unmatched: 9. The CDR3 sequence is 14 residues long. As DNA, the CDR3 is TGTGCCAGTAGTCGAGAGGGGGCGCGGCATGGCTACACCTTC. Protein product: CASSREGARHGYTF. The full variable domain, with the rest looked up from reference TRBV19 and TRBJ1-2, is DGGITQSPKYLFRKEGQNVTLSCEQNLNHDAMYWYRQDPGQGLRLIYYSQIVNDFQKGDIAEGYSVSREKKESFPLTVTSAQKNPTAFYLCASSREGARHGYTFGSGTRLTVV.

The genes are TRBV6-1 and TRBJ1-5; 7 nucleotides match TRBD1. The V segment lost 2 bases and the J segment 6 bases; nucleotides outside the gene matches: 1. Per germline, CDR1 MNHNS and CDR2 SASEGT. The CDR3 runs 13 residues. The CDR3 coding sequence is TGTGCCAGCAGTGAACACAGGGGTCAGCCCCAGCATTTT. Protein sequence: CASSEHRGQPQHF.

The CDR3 DNA reads as TGCGCCAGCAGCTTGGCAGGGGCGGTTGGAGAAGCTTTCTTT. Residues: CASSLAGAVGEAFF. The V and J genes are TRBV5-1 and TRBJ1-1; D perhaps matches TRBD1 (6 bases). The CDR3 extends over 14 amino acids. From germline, CDR1 is SGHRS and CDR2 YFSETQ. The V end lost 0 bases, the J end lost 8 bases, and 14 bases lay between the germline ends. Full variable domain (outside the CDR3, taken from reference TRBV5-1 and TRBJ1-1): KAGVTQTPRYLIKTRGQQVTLSCSPISGHRSVSWYQQTPGQGLQFLFEYFSETQRNKGNFPGRFSGRQFSNSRSEMNVSTLELGDSALYLCASSLAGAVGEAFFGQGTRLTVV.

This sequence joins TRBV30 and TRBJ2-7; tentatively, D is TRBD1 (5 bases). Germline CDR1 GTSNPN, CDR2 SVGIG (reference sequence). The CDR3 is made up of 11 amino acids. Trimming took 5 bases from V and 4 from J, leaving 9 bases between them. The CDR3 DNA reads TGTGCCTGGGCATCAGGGTACGAGCAGTACTTC. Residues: CAWASGYEQYF. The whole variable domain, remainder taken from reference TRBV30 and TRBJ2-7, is SQTIHQWPATLVQPVGSPLSLECTVEGTSNPNLYWYRQAAGRGLQLLFYSVGIGQISSEVPQNLSASRPQDRQFILSSKKLLLSDSGFYLCAWASGYEQYFGPGTRLTVT.

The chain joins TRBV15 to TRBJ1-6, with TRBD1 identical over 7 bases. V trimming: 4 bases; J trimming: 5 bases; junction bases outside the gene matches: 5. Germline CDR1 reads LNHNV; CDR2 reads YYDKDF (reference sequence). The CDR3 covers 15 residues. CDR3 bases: TGTGCCACCAGCAACCACAGGGGTAATAATTCACCCCTCCACTTT. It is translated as CATSNHRGNNSPLHF.

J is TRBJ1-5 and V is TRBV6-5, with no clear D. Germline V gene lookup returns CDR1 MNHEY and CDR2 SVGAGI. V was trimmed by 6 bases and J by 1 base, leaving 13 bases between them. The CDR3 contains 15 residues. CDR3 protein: CASRMTAGSNQPQHF. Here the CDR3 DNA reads TGTGCCAGCAGGATGACTGCGGGAAGCAATCAGCCCCAGCATTTT.

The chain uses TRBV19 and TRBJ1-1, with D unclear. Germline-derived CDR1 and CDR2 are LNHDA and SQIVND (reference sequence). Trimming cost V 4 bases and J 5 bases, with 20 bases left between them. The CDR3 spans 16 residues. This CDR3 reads CASSTRPKTAWTEAFF. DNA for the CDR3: TGTGCCAGTAGTACCCGGCCAAAGACGGCCTGGACTGAAGCTTTCTTT. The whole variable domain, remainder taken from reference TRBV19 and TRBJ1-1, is DGGITQSPKYLFRKEGQNVTLSCEQNLNHDAMYWYRQDPGQGLRLIYYSQIVNDFQKGDIAEGYSVSREKKESFPLTVTSAQKNPTAFYLCASSTRPKTAWTEAFFGQGTRLTVV.

The CDR3 coding sequence is TGTGCCAGCTCACCGACGGGACAGCCCGGACTCAACTATGGCTACACCTTC. It encodes CASSPTGQPGLNYGYTF. J is TRBJ1-2 and V is TRBV18; TRBD1 agrees at 7 bases. This CDR3 is built from 17 residues. CDR1 and CDR2 from the germline V gene are KGHSH and LQKENI. V lost 3 bases and J lost 2; bases outside the gene matches: 12.

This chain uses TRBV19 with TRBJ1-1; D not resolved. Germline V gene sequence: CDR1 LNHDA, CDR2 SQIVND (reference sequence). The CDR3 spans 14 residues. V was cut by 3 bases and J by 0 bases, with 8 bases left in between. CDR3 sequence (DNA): TGTGCCAGTAGTATGACGGGGATGAACACTGAAGCTTTCTTT. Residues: CASSMTGMNTEAFF.

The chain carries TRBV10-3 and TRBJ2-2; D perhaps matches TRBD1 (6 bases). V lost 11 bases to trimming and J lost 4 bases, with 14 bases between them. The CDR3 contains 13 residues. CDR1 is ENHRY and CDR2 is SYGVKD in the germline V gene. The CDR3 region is CASGGQSTGELFF. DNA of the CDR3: TGTGCCTCAGGCGGACAGTCCACCGGGGAGCTGTTTTTT.

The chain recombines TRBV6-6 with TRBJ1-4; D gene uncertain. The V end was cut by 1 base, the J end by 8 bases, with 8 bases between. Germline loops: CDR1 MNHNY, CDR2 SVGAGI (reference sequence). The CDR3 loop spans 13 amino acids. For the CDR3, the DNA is TGTGCCAGCAGTTACTTTATCGGGGAAAAACTGTTTTTT. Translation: CASSYFIGEKLFF.

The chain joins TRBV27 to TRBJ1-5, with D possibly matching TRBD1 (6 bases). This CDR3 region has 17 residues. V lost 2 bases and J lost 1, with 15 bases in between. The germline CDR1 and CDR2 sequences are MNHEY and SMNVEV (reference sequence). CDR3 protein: CASSLATGQGSNQPQHF. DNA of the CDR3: TGTGCCAGCAGTTTAGCTACAGGGCAAGGGAGCAATCAGCCCCAGCATTTT.